This TCR beta chain appears in the sequencing data of a study of T cell responses to AZD1222 COVID-19 vaccine. Findings of the study overall: Along spike, vaccine-associated CD4 TCRs were found throughout, with dominance at 160-218 and 743-854.

A note on this clone: Its antigen is unidentified.

TCRdb's copy holds only in-frame clones and misses some; the assay was immunoSEQ multiplex PCR. The sample consists of 150,000 to 200,000 clones, 80% to 95% of them appearing once. The specimen comprised peripheral blood, sampled 28 days after the second AZD1222 dose. The TCR sequence derives from an adult who received the AZD1222 COVID-19 vaccine.

CDR3: CASSPRPESLLGLAYEQYF. Here the CDR3 DNA reads TGTGCCAGCAGCCCTCGACCTGAATCGCTTTTAGGACTAGCCTACGAGCAGTACTTC. The chain joins TRBV21-1 to TRBJ2-7; no DNA check was done on the table's D call, TRBD2. TRBV21-1 is a pseudogene locus. The CDR3 sequence is 19 residues long.